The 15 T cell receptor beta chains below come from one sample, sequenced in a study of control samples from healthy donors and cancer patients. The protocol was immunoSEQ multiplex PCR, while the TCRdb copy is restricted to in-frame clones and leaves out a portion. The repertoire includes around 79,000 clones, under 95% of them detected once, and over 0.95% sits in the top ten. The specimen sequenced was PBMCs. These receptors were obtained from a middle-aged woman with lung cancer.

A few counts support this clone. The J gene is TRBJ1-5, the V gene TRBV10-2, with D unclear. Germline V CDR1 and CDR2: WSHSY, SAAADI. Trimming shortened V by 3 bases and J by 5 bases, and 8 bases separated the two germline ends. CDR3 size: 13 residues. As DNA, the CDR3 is TGCGCCAGCAGTGATTCGATGGATCAGCCCCAGCATTTT. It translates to CASSDSMDQPQHF.

The CDR3 here is CASSEFITEAFF. CDR3 DNA sequence: TGTGCCAGCAGTGAATTCATCACTGAAGCTTTCTTT. The V gene is TRBV2, the J gene TRBJ1-1; D remains ambiguous. The CDR3 has 12 amino acids. Trimming stripped 2 bases from V and 4 bases from J, with 5 bases between. In germline, CDR1 is SNHLY, CDR2 FYNNEI. Full variable domain (missing parts from reference TRBV2 and TRBJ1-1): EPEVTQTPSHQVTQMGQEVILRCVPISNHLYFYWYRQILGQKVEFLVSFYNNEISEKSEIFDDQFSVERPDGSNFTLKIRSTKLEDSAMYFCASSEFITEAFFGQGTRLTVV.

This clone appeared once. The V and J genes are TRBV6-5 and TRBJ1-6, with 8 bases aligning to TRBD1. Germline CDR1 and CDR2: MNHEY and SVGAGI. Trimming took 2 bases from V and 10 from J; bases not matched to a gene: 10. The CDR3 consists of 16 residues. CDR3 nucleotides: TGTGCCAGCAGTTACGGTCAAGGTCAGGGGGCCTCACCCCTCCACTTT. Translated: CASSYGQGQGASPLHF.

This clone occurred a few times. The CDR3 nucleotides read TGTGCCAGCGAGGAGGGAAACTACGAGCAGTACTTC. Its protein is CASEEGNYEQYF. The genes are TRBV2 and TRBJ2-7, with D perhaps matching TRBD2 (6 bases). There are 12 residues in the CDR3. The germline V and J ends were trimmed by 8 bases and 3 bases, with 11 bases remaining between them. Germline V gives CDR1 SNHLY, CDR2 FYNNEI.

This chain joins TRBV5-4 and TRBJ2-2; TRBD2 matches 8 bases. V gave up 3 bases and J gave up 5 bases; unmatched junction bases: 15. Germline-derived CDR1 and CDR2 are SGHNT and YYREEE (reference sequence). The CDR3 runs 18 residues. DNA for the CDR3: TGTGCCAGCAGCTATGAGGCGGGGGGAACCCCTCCGACCGGGGAGCTGTTTTTT. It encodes CASSYEAGGTPPTGELFF.

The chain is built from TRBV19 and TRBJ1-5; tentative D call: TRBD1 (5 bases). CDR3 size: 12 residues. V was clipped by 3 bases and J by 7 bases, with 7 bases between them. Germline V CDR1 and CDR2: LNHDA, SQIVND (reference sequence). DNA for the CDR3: TGTGCCAGTAGTATCGGGGGGCAGCCCCAGCATTTT. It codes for CASSIGGQPQHF.

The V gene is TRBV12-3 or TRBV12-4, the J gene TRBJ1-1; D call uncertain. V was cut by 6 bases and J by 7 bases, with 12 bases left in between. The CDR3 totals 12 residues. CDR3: CASSNSQSEAFF. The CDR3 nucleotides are TGTGCCAGCAGCAACTCCCAGAGTGAAGCTTTCTTT.

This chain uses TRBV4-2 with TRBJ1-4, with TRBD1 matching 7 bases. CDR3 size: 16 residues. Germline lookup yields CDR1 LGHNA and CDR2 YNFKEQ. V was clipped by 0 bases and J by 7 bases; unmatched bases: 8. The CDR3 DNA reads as TGTGCCAGCAGCCAAGAACGACAGGGTTTAAGTGAAAAACTGTTTTTT. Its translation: CASSQERQGLSEKLFF.

The DNA of the CDR3 is TGTGCCAGCAGCCAAGATGGACAGGATGGGGGCCTGGGCACTGAAGCTTTCTTT. It yields the protein CASSQDGQDGGLGTEAFF. The chain has TRBV4-2 and TRBJ1-1; 7 nucleotides match TRBD1. V was clipped by 0 bases and J by 4 bases; unmatched bases: 14. Germline CDR1 reads LGHNA; CDR2 reads YNFKEQ. There are 18 residues in the CDR3.

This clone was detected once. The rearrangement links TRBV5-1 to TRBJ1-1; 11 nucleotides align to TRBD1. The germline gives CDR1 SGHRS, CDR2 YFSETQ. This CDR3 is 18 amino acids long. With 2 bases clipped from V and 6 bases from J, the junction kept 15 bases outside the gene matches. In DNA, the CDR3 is TGCGCCAGCAGCTTAGTCGGACAGGGGGCGCCGGGGAAGCCTGAAGCTTTCTTT. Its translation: CASSLVGQGAPGKPEAFF.

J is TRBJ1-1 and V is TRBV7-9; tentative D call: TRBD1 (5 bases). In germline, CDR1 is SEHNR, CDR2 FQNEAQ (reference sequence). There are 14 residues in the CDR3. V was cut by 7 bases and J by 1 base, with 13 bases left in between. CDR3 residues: CASTLLGPNTEAFF. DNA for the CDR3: TGTGCCAGCACCCTTTTGGGGCCGAACACTGAAGCTTTCTTT.

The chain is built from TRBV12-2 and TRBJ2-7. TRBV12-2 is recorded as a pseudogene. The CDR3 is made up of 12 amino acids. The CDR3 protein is CASRPTSYEQYF. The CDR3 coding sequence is TGTGCAAGTCGCCCAACCTCCTACGAGCAGTACTTC.

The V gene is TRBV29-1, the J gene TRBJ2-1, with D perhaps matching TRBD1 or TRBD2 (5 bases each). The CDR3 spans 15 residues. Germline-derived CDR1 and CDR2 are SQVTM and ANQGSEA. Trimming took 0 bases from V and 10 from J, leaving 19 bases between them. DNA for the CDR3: TGCAGCGTTGAAGATCCGGATTTGGGGGTCCACGAGCAGTTCTTC. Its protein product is CSVEDPDLGVHEQFF.

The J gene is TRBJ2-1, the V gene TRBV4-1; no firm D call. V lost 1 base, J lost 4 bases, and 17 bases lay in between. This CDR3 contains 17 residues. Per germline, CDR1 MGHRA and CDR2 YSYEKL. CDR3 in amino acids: CASSQGATEKLYNEQFF. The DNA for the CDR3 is TGCGCCAGCAGCCAAGGGGCCACAGAGAAACTTTACAATGAGCAGTTCTTC.

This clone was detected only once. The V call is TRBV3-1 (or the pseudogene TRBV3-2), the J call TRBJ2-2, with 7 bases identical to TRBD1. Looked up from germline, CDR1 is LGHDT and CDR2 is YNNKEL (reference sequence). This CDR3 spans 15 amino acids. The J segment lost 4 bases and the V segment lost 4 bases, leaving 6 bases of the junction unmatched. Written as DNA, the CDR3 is TGTGCCAGCAGCCCTCCGGGACAGATCACCGGGGAGCTGTTTTTT. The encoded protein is CASSPPGQITGELFF.